Presented here are 17 T cell receptor beta chains from one specimen sequenced in a study of early T cells in non-severe SARS-CoV-2 infection. TCRdb re-called the 5' RACE reads through MiXCR, storing one row per CDR3 protein. Among 50,000 to 60,000 distinct CDR3 sequences, around 6.6% were seen once, and the ten largest hold more than 5%. Specimen: whole blood, collected at baseline. These TCRs come from an adult who was a healthcare worker with PCR-confirmed SARS-CoV-2 infection or an uninfected control (not recorded which).

This clonotype has a handful of counts. The CDR3 loop reads CASSLPRSETQYF. The DNA of the CDR3 is TGTGCCAGCAGCTTGCCAAGGTCGGAGACCCAGTACTTC. The chain recombines TRBV5-4 with TRBJ2-5; unclear D gene. The germline V and J ends were trimmed by 1 base and 5 bases, with 9 bases remaining between them. The CDR3 covers 13 residues. The germline CDR1 and CDR2 sequences are SGHNT and YYREEE (reference sequence).

This clonotype was counted ten times or more. The chain links TRBV19 to TRBJ1-2; the match to TRBD1 covers 8 bases. The J segment lost 6 bases and the V segment lost 11 bases, leaving 8 bases of the junction unmatched. The CDR3 extends over 12 amino acids. Germline V gene lookup returns CDR1 LNHDA and CDR2 SQIVND (reference sequence). The CDR3 loop is CAGTRTGHGYTF. CDR3 bases: TGTGCCGGTACTAGGACAGGGCATGGCTACACCTTC.

The chain couples TRBV3-1 to TRBJ1-2; no definite D call. V lost 3 bases and J lost 5, with 4 bases in between. The CDR3 has 11 residues. CDR1 and CDR2 (germline): LGHDT, YNNKEL (reference sequence). The CDR3: CASSQGYGYTF. For the CDR3, the DNA is TGTGCCAGCAGCCAGGGTTATGGCTACACCTTC.

A few counts support this clonotype. The chain combines TRBV18 with TRBJ2-1; D uncertain. Germline CDR1 is KGHSH and CDR2 is LQKENI. CDR3 length equals 13 residues. The V gene lost 2 bases and the J gene lost 7 bases, with 9 bases spanning the gap. CDR3 nucleotides: TGTGCCAGCTCACCATCGCGACCAAATGAGCAGTTCTTC. This codes for CASSPSRPNEQFF.

A few counts support this clonotype. J is TRBJ2-1 and V is TRBV28; the match to TRBD2 covers 9 bases. The germline gives CDR1 MDHEN, CDR2 SYDVKM. The J segment lost 5 bases and the V segment lost 7 bases, leaving 6 bases of the junction unmatched. This CDR3 is built from 14 residues. The CDR3 nucleotides read TGTGCCAGCATCAGAGCGGGGGGAGACAATGAGCAGTTCTTC. Its protein is CASIRAGGDNEQFF.

The chain uses TRBV12-3 or TRBV12-4 and TRBJ2-5; TRBD2 matches 8 bases. The CDR3 contains 15 residues. The ends lost 2 bases at V and 3 bases at J; junction bases unmatched: 5. The CDR3: CASSLRSGREETQYF. The CDR3 DNA reads TGTGCCAGCAGTTTAAGGAGCGGGAGAGAAGAGACCCAGTACTTC.

The chain has TRBV18 and TRBJ2-1; 12 nucleotides match TRBD2. This CDR3 contains 15 residues. CDR1 KGHSH and CDR2 LQKENI come from the germline V gene. V was pared by 5 bases and J by 7 bases, with 6 bases of the junction left unmatched. CDR3 protein: CASSSSGGDVNEQFF. The DNA of the CDR3 is TGTGCCAGCTCATCTAGCGGGGGGGACGTTAATGAGCAGTTCTTC.

This clonotype appeared many times. The chain recombines TRBV19 with TRBJ1-5; 11 nucleotides agree with TRBD1. V was clipped by 4 bases and J by 9 bases; unmatched bases: 5. Germline V gives CDR1 LNHDA, CDR2 SQIVND (reference sequence). This CDR3 region has 14 residues. The CDR3 protein is CASSTDRGLRPQHF. The CDR3 bases are TGTGCCAGTAGTACGGACAGGGGGCTTCGGCCCCAGCATTTT.

This clonotype has a count of ten or more. V and J are TRBV28 and TRBJ1-1; 9 bases align to TRBD1. The V gene's germline CDR1 is MDHEN and CDR2 SYDVKM. V lost 4 bases and J lost 2; bases outside the gene matches: 5. The CDR3 is 15 amino acids. The CDR3 spells CASSSPGQGNTEAFF. CDR3 bases: TGTGCCAGCAGTTCCCCGGGACAGGGCAACACTGAAGCTTTCTTT.

This clonotype was counted at least ten times. The V call is TRBV7-9, the J call TRBJ2-7, with 11 bases identical to TRBD1. CDR1 and CDR2 (germline): SEHNR, FQNEAQ (reference sequence). J was trimmed by 4 bases and V by 4 bases; bases with no gene match: 3. CDR3 size: 14 residues. The CDR3 sequence is CASSWDRGKYEQYF. CDR3 nucleotide sequence: TGTGCCAGCAGCTGGGACAGGGGGAAATACGAGCAGTACTTC.

This clonotype was observed a handful of times. The V and J genes are TRBV3-2 and TRBJ2-3; the table gives TRBD1 as D, unverified against the DNA. TRBV3-2 is labeled a pseudogene. The CDR3 totals 18 residues. The CDR3 bases are TGTGCCAGCAGACACAAGGTCCGGGACAGGGGGAACACAGATACGCAGTATTTT. It translates to CASRHKVRDRGNTDTQYF.

This chain links TRBV20-1 with TRBJ1-1, with D uncertain. Deletions cut 6 bases from V and 5 bases from J, with 19 bases between. Germline V gene lookup returns CDR1 DFQATT and CDR2 SNEGSKA (reference sequence). The CDR3 is 14 residues long. As DNA, the CDR3 is TGCAGTGCGCCGTTTGGCCACCGGTTTACTGAAGCTTTCTTT. Its protein is CSAPFGHRFTEAFF.

This clonotype was recorded at least ten times. V is TRBV6-5 and J is TRBJ1-2; TRBD1 aligns across 9 bases. This CDR3 comprises 15 residues. The germline gives CDR1 MNHEY, CDR2 SVGAGI. V was clipped by 5 bases and J by 4 bases; unmatched bases: 8. The CDR3 DNA reads as TGTGCCAGCAGTCCGCGGACAGGGGAAGGCTATGGCTACACCTTC. Amino acids: CASSPRTGEGYGYTF.

This clonotype was found many times. The chain recombines TRBV7-2 with TRBJ2-1; D perhaps matches TRBD2 (5 bases). CDR3 length: 18 residues. Trimming took off 1 base at V and 0 bases at J, with 16 bases between the two ends. Germline V lookup: CDR1 SGHTA, CDR2 FQGNSA. This CDR3 reads CASSLGAKTGSSYNEQFF. The CDR3 DNA reads as TGTGCCAGCAGCTTAGGGGCTAAGACGGGGAGCTCCTACAATGAGCAGTTCTTC.

This clonotype was observed a handful of times. The V call is TRBV6-2 or TRBV6-3, the J call TRBJ2-5; D is ambiguous. The germline V and J ends were trimmed by 7 bases and 0 bases, with 15 bases remaining between them. The CDR3 sequence is 15 residues long. Germline CDR1 reads MNHEY; CDR2 reads SVGEGT. The CDR3 loop is CASTWAVMDQETQYF. The CDR3, as DNA: TGTGCCAGCACCTGGGCAGTGATGGACCAAGAGACCCAGTACTTC.

The genes are TRBV4-1 and TRBJ2-7; either TRBD1 or TRBD2 may supply D (5 bases each). CDR3 length: 12 amino acids. Deletions cut 0 bases from V and 6 bases from J, with 6 bases between. Germline CDR1 MGHRA, CDR2 YSYEKL. CDR3 sequence reads: CASSQDGAEQYF. The CDR3 bases are TGCGCCAGCAGCCAAGACGGGGCCGAGCAGTACTTC.

This clonotype appeared many times. The genes are TRBV7-2 and TRBJ1-1; D unclear. Germline loops: CDR1 SGHTA, CDR2 FQGNSA. V gave up 0 bases and J gave up 0 bases, with 2 bases separating them. The CDR3 length is 13 residues. In DNA form, the CDR3 reads TGTGCCAGCAGCTTAGCTCTGAACACTGAAGCTTTCTTT. Translating gives CASSLALNTEAFF.